Detailed here is one T cell receptor beta chain. These data are taken from a study of blood T cell repertoires in COVID-19. V gave up 4 bases and J gave up 5 bases; unmatched junction bases: 12. Per the germline V gene, CDR1 is LGHDT and CDR2 is YNNKEL (reference sequence). The CDR3 has 16 residues. Method: immunoSEQ multiplex PCR; TCRdb's copy keeps in-frame clones and lacks some. Here the sample spans just over 650,000 clones, around 90% being singletons. The receptor comes from a woman in her late teens or twenties with acute or convalescent COVID-19. This chain joins TRBV3-1 (or the pseudogene TRBV3-2) and TRBJ2-7, with 9 bases lining up with TRBD1. The sequencing sample was made of peripheral blood. Here the CDR3 reads CASSPNAGQGYDEQYF. CDR3 coding DNA: TGTGCCAGCAGCCCCAACGCGGGACAGGGTTATGACGAGCAGTACTTC.